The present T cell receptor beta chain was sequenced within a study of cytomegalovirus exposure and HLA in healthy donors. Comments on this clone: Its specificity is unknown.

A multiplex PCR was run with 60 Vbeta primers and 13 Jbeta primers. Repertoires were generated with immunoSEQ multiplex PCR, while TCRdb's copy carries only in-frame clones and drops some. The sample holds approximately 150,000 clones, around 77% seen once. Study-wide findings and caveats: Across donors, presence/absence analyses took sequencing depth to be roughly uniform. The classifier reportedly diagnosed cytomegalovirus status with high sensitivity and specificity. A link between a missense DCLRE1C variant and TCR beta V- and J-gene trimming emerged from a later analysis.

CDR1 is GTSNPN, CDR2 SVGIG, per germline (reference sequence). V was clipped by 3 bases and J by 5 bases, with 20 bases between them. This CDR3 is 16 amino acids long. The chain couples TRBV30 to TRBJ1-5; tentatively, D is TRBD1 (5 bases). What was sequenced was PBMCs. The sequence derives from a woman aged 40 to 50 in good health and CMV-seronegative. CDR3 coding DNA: TGTGCCTGGAGCCCGAGGGGACTAACAATTCATCAGCCCCAGCATTTT. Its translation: CAWSPRGLTIHQPQHF.